This T cell receptor (beta chain) was profiled in a study of blood T cell repertoires in COVID-19. Across the study: Whether acute or convalescent, the COVID-19 samples came from the United States, Italy and Spain.

Germline V lookup: CDR1 SGHNT, CDR2 YYREEE (reference sequence). The length of the CDR3 is 14 residues. Trimming pared 4 bases from V and 0 bases from J, leaving 10 bases between. Seattle researchers signed up patients amid active infection and tracked them longitudinally. Authors' data handling: The authors estimated nucleated cell counts from reference gene primer amplification. The method was immunoSEQ multiplex PCR; TCRdb's version includes in-frame clones alone and lacks a portion of them. V and J calls and clone size are as listed in that table; D and trimming were resolved from the DNA. The sample consists of a few hundred thousand clones, around 92% of them appearing once.

The source material was peripheral blood. V usage is TRBV5-4 and J usage is TRBJ1-2; unclear D gene. The TCR originated in a woman in her twenties or thirties with COVID-19, enrolled during active disease. The CDR3 DNA reads as TGTGCCAGCAGCCTGGCGGGGACTAACTATGGCTACACCTTC. As protein: CASSLAGTNYGYTF.